A single T cell receptor (beta chain) is shown here with its context. Antigen specificity is unknown. V lost 6 bases and J 1 base, leaving 9 bases between the germline ends. Germline V gene data show CDR1 as MRHNA and CDR2 as SNTAGT. The CDR3 is made up of 13 amino acids. The immunoSEQ assay was v3.0, run at survey level. Generated by immunoSEQ multiplex PCR, the TCRdb table keeps only in-frame clones and is missing some. Here the sample spans around 28,000 clones, less than 85% being singletons. The data were taken from a study of long-term antiretroviral therapy in people with HIV. Study results and limitations: Dominance of pre-ART expanded clones persisted, fluctuating and often declining after ART.

Every HIV-positive participant received treatment in the United States. This chain links TRBV6-4 with TRBJ1-1, with D possibly matching TRBD1 (6 bases). This sequence was found in a man aged 40-49 years with HIV. This specimen was unsorted PBMCs, taken 2.3 years after starting antiretroviral therapy. The CDR3 is CASSRTENTEAFF. The CDR3 DNA follows: TGTGCCAGCAGCCGGACAGAGAACACTGAAGCTTTCTTT.